This note documents a single TCR beta chain sequence. What it binds is unknown. Every one of the donors was a Caucasian adult that lived in Nashville, Tennessee. This entry is derived from a study of shared clonotypes between healthy human individuals. Overall study context: Each donor had three CD4 naive, three CD4 memory, two CD8 naive and one CD8 memory plate.

The run depth of the assay was deep. Sequencing used immunoSEQ multiplex PCR; TCRdb keeps in-frame clones, though not all of them. The table includes 2 million to 2.5 million clones, approximately 96% detected once. General observations from the study: Naive CD4 clonotype sharing across several donors was 5% to 6%.

Sequenced input: naive CD4+ T cells sorted from blood. Subset reported: CD45RA+ positively selected. The sequence was collected from a man between 18 and 35 years old in good health.

Here the CDR3 DNA reads TGTGCCAGCAGCCCCGGGTTGGGGTTTGAAGCTTTCTTT. Protein product: CASSPGLGFEAFF. The V and J genes are TRBV7-2 and TRBJ1-1, with D hard to call. The CDR3 sequence is 13 residues long. Trimming removed 5 bases at V and 7 bases at J, with 14 bases between. Germline loops: CDR1 SGHTA, CDR2 FQGNSA.